Listed here are 5 T cell receptor beta chains from one sample, sequenced in a study of CD8+CD57+ T cells in acquired aplastic anemia. For CDR3 and TCR beta VDJ profiling, genomic DNA was the template used. MiXCR, applied by TCRdb to the reads, yields one record per CDR3 protein. The sample yields hundreds of thousands of distinct CDR3 sequences, roughly 64% seen once. The sample comprised sorted CD4+, CD8+, or CD8+CD57+ T cells (not recorded which) from PBMCs. These receptors were taken from a human donor in good health, serving as a control.

This sequence joins TRBV24-1 and TRBJ2-7; tentatively, D is TRBD1 or TRBD2 (5 bases each). CDR1 and CDR2 (germline): KGHDR, SFDVKD. Trimming took 11 bases from V and 4 from J, leaving 26 bases between them. CDR3 length equals 16 residues. This CDR3 is CASRDLAGNPPYEQYF. As DNA, the CDR3 is TGTGCCAGCAGGGACCTTGCAGGGAACCCCCCTTACGAGCAGTACTTC.

Of note for this clonotype: Lacking the conserved final phenylalanine or tryptophan, this CDR3 likely reflects a read error. The V call is TRBV5-1, the J call TRBJ2-7; tentatively, D is TRBD1 or TRBD2 (5 bases each). In germline, CDR1 is SGHRS, CDR2 YFSETQ. The CDR3 length is 14 residues. V lost 0 bases and J lost 6, with 13 bases in between. This CDR3 reads CASSLDRTYTEQYL. Here the CDR3 DNA reads TGCGCCAGCAGCTTGGACAGGACTTACACCGAGCAGTACCTC.

Of note for this clonotype: One end of the junction is discordant with germline, which a read error may explain. The chain uses TRBV3-1 and TRBJ1-2; no clear D gene. The CDR3 is 16 amino acids. Per germline, CDR1 LGHDT and CDR2 YNNKEL (reference sequence). The CDR3 DNA sequence: TGTGCCAACAGCCCTATCCTTCGCGGCGCTCACTATGGCTACACCTTC. Encoded protein: CANSPILRGAHYGYTF.

The rearrangement joins TRBV20-1 to TRBJ2-7; TRBD2 is a possible D gene (6 bases). There are 14 residues in the CDR3. The V end lost 5 bases, the J end lost 5 bases, and 19 bases lay between the germline ends. Germline V gives CDR1 DFQATT, CDR2 SNEGSKA (reference sequence). The CDR3 loop is CSAQGRGGTDEQYF. The DNA for the CDR3 is TGCAGTGCTCAGGGACGGGGAGGCACTGACGAGCAGTACTTC.

The chain joins TRBV7-2 to TRBJ1-1; D unclear. The germline V gene has CDR1 SGHTA and CDR2 FQGNSA. The V end lost 4 bases, the J end lost 0 bases, and 9 bases lay between the germline ends. The CDR3 consists of 14 residues. The CDR3, as DNA: TGTGCCAGCAGCTCCGCGTCATTGAACACTGAAGCTTTCTTT. As protein: CASSSASLNTEAFF.